The clone carrying this T cell receptor beta chain was counted many times. Germline V gene sequence: CDR1 SNHLY, CDR2 FYNNEI. This CDR3 spans 14 amino acids. After removal of 6 bases from V and 14 bases from J, the junction contained 11 bases not matched to a gene. These data belong to a study of T cells in Graves' hyperthyroidism and ophthalmopathy. Template material for amplifying TCR beta CDR3 regions consisted of RNA transcripts. An initial round of RT-PCR targeting the TCR CDR3 relied on the HTBI primer set. TCRdb itself ran the multiplex PCR reads through MiXCR, one entry per CDR3 protein. Among approximately 420,000 distinct CDR3 sequences listed, about 13% were seen once. Hyperthyroidism had been newly diagnosed in patients aged 18 to 65, and its duration was under 2 months. Uncontrolled infection, other autoimmune disease, pregnancy or lactation led to exclusion. Diagnoses used clinical symptoms, serum thyroxine and TRAb, thyroid ultrasound and orbital computed tomography.

The specimen was blood. This TCR came from a woman aged 18-35 years with Graves' hyperthyroidism. The genes are TRBV2 and TRBJ2-2, with 11 nucleotides matching TRBD1. CDR3 residues: CASSRDRGDRGLFF. The CDR3 DNA reads as TGTGCCAGCAGCAGGGACAGGGGGGATCGGGGACTGTTTTTT.